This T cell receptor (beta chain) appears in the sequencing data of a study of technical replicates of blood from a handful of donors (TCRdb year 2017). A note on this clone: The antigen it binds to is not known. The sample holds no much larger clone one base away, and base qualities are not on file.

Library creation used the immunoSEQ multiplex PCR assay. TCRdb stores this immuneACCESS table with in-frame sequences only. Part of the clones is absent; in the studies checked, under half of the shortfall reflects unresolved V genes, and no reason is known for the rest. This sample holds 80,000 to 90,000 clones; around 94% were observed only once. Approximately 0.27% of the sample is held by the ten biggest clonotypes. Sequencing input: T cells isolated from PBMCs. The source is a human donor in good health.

The DNA sequence follows: TGTGCCAGCAGTGAATTAGGAGGGGAGAAGCCCCAGCATTTT. Translation gives CASSELGGEKPQHF. This chain joins TRBV6-1 to TRBJ1-5; the best D guess is TRBD1, with 5 bases matching. CDR1 and CDR2 (MNHNS, SASEGT) derive from the germline V gene. V loses 2 bases of germline sequence and J loses 8 bases, and the interval between the two ends is 13 bases. The CDR3 covers 14 residues, taking in both the cysteine and the phenylalanine. Just CDR3 DNA is preserved here, 42 bases in frame from base 1.